The 14 T cell receptor beta chains presented below share a single source sample, sequenced in a study of blood T cell repertoires in COVID-19. Using immunoSEQ multiplex PCR, the repertoire was profiled, and TCRdb retains in-frame clones only, with some absent. The sample lists 200,000 to 250,000 clones; roughly four fifths were seen once. Sequences were obtained from peripheral blood. The receptors derive from a woman in her forties or fifties with active or convalescent COVID-19.

This clone was counted a few times. This chain uses TRBV6-5 with TRBJ2-3; 9 bases align to TRBD2. The V gene's germline CDR1 is MNHEY and CDR2 SVGAGI. The CDR3 covers 15 residues. V lost 4 bases to trimming and J lost 5 bases; unmatched junction nucleotides: 7. CDR3 sequence (DNA): TGTGCCAGCAGTTCGGTAGCGGGGGAGAGAGATACGCAGTATTTT. Its protein is CASSSVAGERDTQYF.

The J gene is TRBJ2-2, the V gene TRBV4-1, with TRBD2 identical over 7 bases. The CDR3 sequence is 16 residues long. The trim removed 6 bases at V and 3 bases at J, leaving 10 bases unmatched. Per the germline V gene, CDR1 is MGHRA and CDR2 is YSYEKL. This chain's CDR3 is CASSIGRGRDTGELFF. CDR3 in DNA: TGCGCCAGCAGTATCGGGCGGGGGAGGGACACCGGGGAGCTGTTTTTT.

This clone came up a few times. V and J are TRBV19 and TRBJ1-6; D call uncertain. This CDR3 has 13 residues. Looked up from germline, CDR1 is LNHDA and CDR2 is SQIVND (reference sequence). Trimming took 8 bases from V and 4 from J, leaving 9 bases between them. The CDR3 protein is CASLGFYNSPLHF. The CDR3 DNA sequence: TGTGCCAGTTTGGGCTTTTATAATTCACCCCTCCACTTT.

The chain employs TRBV5-1 and TRBJ2-3, with a tentative D call TRBD1 (6 bases). This CDR3 comprises 14 residues. Germline V gives CDR1 SGHRS, CDR2 YFSETQ. Deletions cut 4 bases from V and 0 bases from J, with 9 bases between. The CDR3 protein is CASSEGQSTDTQYF. The CDR3 nucleotides read TGCGCCAGCAGCGAAGGACAGAGCACAGATACGCAGTATTTT.

The chain is built from TRBV7-9 and TRBJ1-2, with D possibly matching TRBD1 (5 bases). Germline V gives CDR1 SEHNR, CDR2 FQNEAQ (reference sequence). V lost 5 bases and J lost 8, with 21 bases in between. CDR3 length: 15 amino acids. CDR3 in DNA: TGTGCCAGCAGCATACAAGGATTGCTGGCAGGGGGCTACACCTTC. Protein sequence: CASSIQGLLAGGYTF.

The V call is TRBV7-3, the J call TRBJ2-2; maybe TRBD1 (6 bases). The V and J ends lost 9 bases and 1 base respectively, with 12 bases between them. The CDR3 contains 14 residues. Germline V gene data show CDR1 as SGHTA and CDR2 as FQGTGA. Here the CDR3 DNA reads TGTGCCAGTACTAGGGGACAGAACACCGGGGAGCTGTTTTTT. It is translated as CASTRGQNTGELFF.

The chain employs TRBV27 and TRBJ2-3; D call uncertain. The CDR3 extends over 16 amino acids. Germline CDR1 is MNHEY and CDR2 is SMNVEV (reference sequence). Trimming left V 2 bases short and J 4 bases short, with 16 bases between. In DNA, the CDR3 is TGTGCCAGCAGTTTAGTTCCCCCAAAACCAGCAGATACGCAGTATTTT. This sequence encodes CASSLVPPKPADTQYF.

The V call is TRBV3-1 (or the pseudogene TRBV3-2), the J call TRBJ2-7; D remains unclear. V lost 1 base to trimming and J lost 5 bases, with 9 bases between them. This CDR3 is 13 amino acids long. Germline lookup yields CDR1 LGHDT and CDR2 YNNKEL (reference sequence). The CDR3 DNA reads TGTGCCAGCAGCCAAGGAGACAAGAACGAGCAGTACGTC. Residues: CASSQGDKNEQYV.

The gene calls are TRBV7-8 and TRBJ2-2; D possibly corresponds to TRBD1 (5 bases). The V end was cut by 8 bases, the J end by 3 bases, with 13 bases between. In germline, CDR1 is SGHVS, CDR2 FQNEAQ. CDR3 size: 14 residues. DNA for the CDR3: TGTGCCAGCGCGTCGGACATGTACACCGGGGAGCTGTTTTTT. Its protein product is CASASDMYTGELFF.

The J gene is TRBJ1-2, the V gene TRBV9, with a tentative D call TRBD1 (5 bases). Trimming stripped 0 bases from V and 6 bases from J, with 18 bases between. The CDR3 runs 16 residues. In germline, CDR1 is SGDLS, CDR2 YYNGEE. The CDR3 region has the DNA TGTGCCAGCAGCGTAGCAATGCAGGGCCTAAGGGATGGCTACACCTTC. Protein: CASSVAMQGLRDGYTF.

This clone was counted once. The chain employs TRBV27 and TRBJ1-6; D ambiguous. The CDR3 totals 14 residues. The germline gives CDR1 MNHEY, CDR2 SMNVEV (reference sequence). V lost 4 bases to trimming and J lost 10 bases, with 14 bases between them. The CDR3 DNA is TGTGCCAGCAGTTGGTCCGGGAAGGACTCACCCCTCCACTTT. It codes for CASSWSGKDSPLHF.

This clone occurred a few times. This chain links TRBV6-5 with TRBJ1-5; tentative D call: TRBD1 (5 bases). The CDR3 consists of 14 residues. CDR1 and CDR2 (germline): MNHEY, SVGAGI. Trimming pared 8 bases from V and 3 bases from J, leaving 14 bases between. The CDR3 bases are TGTGCCAGCCTAAGCGGGGGGGACAATCAGCCCCAGCATTTT. Its protein product is CASLSGGDNQPQHF.

The chain joins TRBV2 to TRBJ1-1; unclear D gene. Trimming cost V 6 bases and J 7 bases, with 12 bases left between them. Germline values: CDR1 SNHLY, CDR2 FYNNEI. CDR3 length equals 12 residues. CDR3 residues: CASSPVGDEAFF. The CDR3 nucleotides read TGTGCCAGCAGCCCGGTCGGGGATGAAGCTTTCTTT.

This clone has only one observation. This chain connects TRBV19 to TRBJ1-1, with a weak D call TRBD1 (5 bases). Germline V gene sequence: CDR1 LNHDA, CDR2 SQIVND (reference sequence). Trimming removed 6 bases from V and 6 bases from J, with 23 bases in between. The CDR3 totals 16 residues. CDR3 sequence reads: CASSPYGVIGQSEAFF. The CDR3 nucleotides read TGTGCCAGTAGCCCGTATGGGGTCATAGGACAATCTGAAGCTTTCTTT.